This T cell receptor beta chain is drawn from a study of blood T cell repertoires in COVID-19. In the study overall: Sources were T cells, B-cell-depleted T cells, or PBMCs; the material itself was cDNA or gDNA.

As originally analysed: Quantification of nucleated cells was approximated via reference gene primer amplification. Libraries were prepared by immunoSEQ multiplex PCR; TCRdb keeps only in-frame clonotypes and omits some of them. V and J calls and clone size come straight from that table; D and trimming were deduced from the DNA. The table lists approximately 70,000 clones, roughly 82% of them singletons. The CDR3 is made up of 14 amino acids. In germline, CDR1 is SQVTM, CDR2 ANQGSEA. V lost 7 bases, J lost 4 bases, and 10 bases stayed unmatched. The sequencing sample was made of peripheral blood. The clonotype was recovered from a woman older than 75 with acute or convalescent COVID-19. The genes are TRBV29-1 and TRBJ2-1; 7 nucleotides match TRBD2. DNA for the CDR3: TGCAGCGCAATATCTAGCGGAGATTACAATGAGCAGTTCTTC. It is translated as CSAISSGDYNEQFF.